This entry is about one T cell receptor (beta chain). The antigen remains unidentified. The sample comes from a study of blood T cells in healthy people across ages. Findings of the study overall: There was a strong correlation between TCR beta diversity and naive T cell percentage.

With 4 bases removed from V and 4 bases from J, the gap between germline ends came to 11 bases. The CDR3 runs to 14 residues. CDR1 is SGHRS and CDR2 is YFSETQ in the germline V gene. Each individual donor underwent a draw of 8 to 10 milliliters of peripheral blood. Primers used in a second PCR of roughly 7 to 12 cycles were a sample-barcoded 5' primer and a J-beta primer mix. All samples yielded 3 million or more CDR3-containing paired-end reads. Each CDR3 protein is one row after TCRdb ran MiXCR on the 5' RACE reads. The sample includes approximately 800,000 distinct CDR3 sequences, roughly 25% of them seen just once. These same data were also listed under a study on T cells of mothers and their children. That source adds: Per child, about 2.8 million TCR beta CDR3 reads were obtained, against over 10 million per mother.

This receptor was taken from a boy younger than 18 in good health. The sequencing sample was made of blood. The J gene is TRBJ2-2, the V gene TRBV5-1, with D perhaps given as TRBD1 or TRBD2 (5 bases each). This CDR3 reads CASSRGDVTGELFF. The CDR3 DNA is TGCGCCAGCAGCAGAGGGGACGTCACCGGGGAGCTGTTTTTT.